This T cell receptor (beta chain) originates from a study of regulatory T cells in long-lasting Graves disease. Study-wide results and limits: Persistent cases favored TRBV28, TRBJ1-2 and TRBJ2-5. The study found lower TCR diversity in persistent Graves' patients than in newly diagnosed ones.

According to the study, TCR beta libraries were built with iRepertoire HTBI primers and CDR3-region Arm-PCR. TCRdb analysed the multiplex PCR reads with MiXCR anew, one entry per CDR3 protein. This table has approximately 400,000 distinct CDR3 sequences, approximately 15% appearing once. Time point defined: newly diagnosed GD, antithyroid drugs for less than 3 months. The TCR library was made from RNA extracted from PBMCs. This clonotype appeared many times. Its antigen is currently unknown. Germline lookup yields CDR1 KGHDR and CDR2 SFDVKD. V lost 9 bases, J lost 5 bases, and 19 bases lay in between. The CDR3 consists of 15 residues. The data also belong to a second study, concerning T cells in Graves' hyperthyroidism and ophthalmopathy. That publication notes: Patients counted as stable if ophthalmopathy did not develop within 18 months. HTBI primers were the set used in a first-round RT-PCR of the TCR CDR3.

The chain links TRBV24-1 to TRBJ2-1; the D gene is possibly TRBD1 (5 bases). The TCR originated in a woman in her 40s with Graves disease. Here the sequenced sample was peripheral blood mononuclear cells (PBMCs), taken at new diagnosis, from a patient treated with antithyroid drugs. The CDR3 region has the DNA TGTGCCACCCAGCACACGACAGAGAACCACAATGAGCAGTTCTTC. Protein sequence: CATQHTTENHNEQFF.